This is a list of T cell receptor beta chains from one sample in a study of blood T cell repertoires in COVID-19. Assay: immunoSEQ multiplex PCR; the TCRdb copy retains only in-frame clones and omits some. The sample has about 130,000 clones; approximately 83% are singletons. The sample was peripheral blood. The receptor set was obtained from a man of 80 years or more with active or convalescent COVID-19. The CDR3 runs from the conserved cysteine through the conserved F or W. D genes are given only for firm matches. Where a row states a size, it is once, few, many or the class of an expanded clone; other rows omit it.

TRBD1 | - | TRBJ1-4 | TRBV6-2/TRBV6-3 | CASSYSRRTGDEKLFF | TGTGCCAGCAGTTACTCGCGTCGGACAGGGGATGAAAAACTGTTTTTT
- | once | TRBJ1-5 | TRBV7-2 | CASSLQGNQPQHF | TGTGCCAGCAGCCTACAGGGAAATCAGCCCCAGCATTTT
- | many | TRBJ2-2 | TRBV27 | CASRQNRANTGELFF | TGTGCCAGCAGGCAGAACAGGGCCAACACCGGGGAGCTGTTTTTT
TRBD1 | - | TRBJ2-7 | TRBV6-5 | CASSIPLGTAYEQYF | TGTGCCAGCAGTATACCACTAGGGACAGCCTACGAGCAGTACTTC
- | - | TRBJ2-7 | TRBV28 | CASSSLYREQYF | TGTGCCAGCAGTTCCTTGTATCGTGAGCAGTACTTC
TRBD2 | - | TRBJ2-5 | TRBV9 | CASSKRGEETQYF | TGTGCCAGCAGTAAGCGGGGGGAGGAGACCCAGTACTTC
TRBD2 | - | TRBJ2-3 | TRBV7-7 | CASSLDAGGTDTQYF | TGTGCCAGCAGCCTCGACGCGGGGGGGACAGATACGCAGTATTTT
- | - | TRBJ1-1 | TRBV6-6 | CASSSPGTAEAFF | TGTGCCAGCAGTTCCCCGGGAACGGCTGAAGCTTTCTTT
- | medium-sized | TRBJ1-6 | TRBV5-6 | CASSPGLNSLGNSPLHF | TGTGCCAGCAGCCCGGGACTGAATTCGCTTGGTAATTCACCCCTCCACTTT
TRBD1 | - | TRBJ1-2 | TRBV29-1 | CSGGTGAYGYTF | TGCAGCGGGGGAACAGGGGCCTATGGCTACACCTTC